A selection of T cell receptor beta chains follows, all from one sample in a study of blood T cell repertoires in COVID-19. TCRdb's table, derived via immunoSEQ multiplex PCR, lists solely in-frame clones and lacks some. The sample lists under 350,000 clones; 70% to 90% were seen once. Sequenced sample: peripheral blood. The receptors derive from a man between 60 and 70 years old who had recovered from COVID-19. CDR3s include the opening cysteine and the closing phenylalanine or tryptophan. A D gene is named only where the DNA matches it firmly. The size entry is marked missing in some rows and otherwise reads once, few, many or a size class.

J gene | clone size | V gene | D gene | CDR3 DNA | CDR3 protein
TRBJ2-1 | - | TRBV11-2 | TRBD2 | TGTGCCAGCAGCTTAGGCGGGAGCTCCTACAATGAGCAGTTCTTC | CASSLGGSSYNEQFF
TRBJ2-5 | - | TRBV15 | - | TGTGCCACCAGCAGAGCCGGGACTTTCGAAGGAGAGACCCAGTACTTC | CATSRAGTFEGETQYF
TRBJ2-4 | - | TRBV4-1 | TRBD1 | TGCGCCAGCAGCCAATATGGGGACAGTCTAGCCAAAAACATTCAGTACTTC | CASSQYGDSLAKNIQYF
TRBJ1-5 | - | TRBV4-1 | TRBD1 | TGCGCCAGCAGCCAACACCGGACAGGGAATAGGAATCAGCCCCAGCATTTT | CASSQHRTGNRNQPQHF
TRBJ2-7 | - | TRBV7-2 | TRBD1 | TGTGCCAGCAGCCCAACCCGGATAGGGGGCAAGTACGAGCAGTACTTC | CASSPTRIGGKYEQYF
TRBJ2-1 | - | TRBV21-1 | - | TGTGCCAGCAGCAAAGAAGGGACAGGGGGCGTCGGGGAGCAGTTCTTC | CASSKEGTGGVGEQFF
TRBJ2-5 | - | TRBV2 | - | TGTGCCAGCAGGGACAAACAGGGGGGGGAGCAGACCCAGTACTTC | CASRDKQGGEQTQYF
TRBJ2-1 | once | TRBV5-6 | TRBD1 | TGTGCCAGCAGCTTGGCCGGGGTGACAGGGGGTTTTGAGCAGTTCTTC | CASSLAGVTGGFEQFF
TRBJ2-7 | - | TRBV11-2 | TRBD2 | TGTGCCAGCAGCTCGACTAGCGGAGCTTACGAGCAGTACTTC | CASSSTSGAYEQYF
TRBJ2-3 | - | TRBV5-1 | - | TGCGCCAGCAGCTTGGGAAGAATAGCTAGCACAGATACGCAGTATTTT | CASSLGRIASTDTQYF
TRBJ1-1 | - | TRBV7-8 | - | TGTGCCAGCAGCTCGGCGTATGGGGTAAGGGGGGCTTTCTTT | CASSSAYGVRGAFF
TRBJ2-1 | once | TRBV12-3/TRBV12-4 | - | TGTGCCAGCAGCTACTTCTCTGATGAGCAGTTCTTC | CASSYFSDEQFF